This TCR beta chain was retrieved from a study of T-cell reconstitution after alpha-beta-depleted transplantation in children. The TCRbeta library incorporated unique molecular identifiers. TCRdb itself ran the PCR reads through MiXCR, one entry per CDR3 protein. The sample holds roughly 340,000 distinct CDR3 sequences, 15% to 20% seen once. CDR3 length: 16 residues. V was clipped by 6 bases and J by 5 bases, with 20 bases between them. Germline V CDR1 and CDR2: LNHDA, SQIVND (reference sequence). This TCR came from a male patient under 10 years old who had a stem cell transplant for acute lymphoblastic leukemia, so the T cells may come from the graft donor. The chain carries TRBV19 and TRBJ2-1; D unclear. The sample in question was PBMCs, mostly from graft donor cells, obtained 360 days after TCRalphabeta/CD19-depleted stem cell transplant. The CDR3: CASRPRKGTKDNEQFF. As DNA, the CDR3 is TGTGCCAGTAGGCCCCGAAAGGGAACTAAGGACAATGAGCAGTTCTTC.